This T cell receptor beta chain was recorded in a study of shared clonotypes between healthy human individuals (dated by TCRdb to between 2020 and 2021). A note on the overall study: The cohort included three men and a couple of women between 18 and 49 years of age. Blood TCR repertoires of about five healthy adults were deeply sequenced to estimate repertoire size and the extent of clonotype sharing between individuals. For each donor, CD4 naive and CD4 memory were each given three plates, CD8 naive was given two plates, and CD8 memory was given one plate. Per donor, leukapheresis produced somewhere between about 0.85 and 10 billion PBMCs. Different laboratories and diverse techniques were used to prepare libraries and sequence TCR repertoires, to increase sequencing depth and limit assay-specific biases. Study-wide findings and limitations: Sampling was limited to blood, and TCR repertoires in tissue likely differ from TCR repertoires in blood. The small number of donors limited the genetic and exposure-history diversity represented. About 5% of naive CD4, 3.5% of naive CD8, roughly 2.5% of memory CD4, and about 0.4% of memory CD8 clonotypes were shared across a handful of donors. Incomplete sequencing was indicated by rarefaction of sorted-subset datasets, despite the large sequencing depth. Pairwise subsampling indicated that sequencing depth was expected to affect the degree of clonotype sharing among donors. Compared with non-shared clonotypes, the clonotypes found in all four sorted-subset donors had higher generation probabilities. Estimated clonotype richness was generally larger for naive than for memory subsets.

As for this clone: Its antigen remains unidentified. One base away there is no much larger clone; base qualities are not given.

Trimming takes 1 base from V and 2 bases from J, and the germline ends sit 6 bases apart. The germline V gene gives CDR1 as MRHNA and CDR2 as SNTAGT. The CDR3 measures 14 amino acids from cysteine to phenylalanine. The read is trimmed to its CDR3 DNA, 42 bases read in frame from base 1. Donors were healthy HIV-negative adults with no recently reported acute infections or vaccinations. All donors were Caucasian adults living in Nashville, Tennessee, USA. CD4+ T cells were enriched through magnetic negative selection, after which naive cells were positively selected on CD45RA and the remaining negative fraction served as the memory subset. Blood was collected by leukapheresis, and PBMCs were isolated by Ficoll-Histopaque density gradient centrifugation and then cryopreserved in liquid nitrogen vapor phase. Analytical flow cytometry was used to check the purity and quantity of every magnetically sorted T cell population. From each sorted fraction, genomic DNA was isolated and quantified by UV absorbance on a Nanodrop 2000c.

Using the deep immunoSEQ assay, TCR CDR3 regions were amplified from genomic DNA by multiplex PCR. For each cell subset, the extracted genomic DNA was distributed evenly across all wells of several immunoSEQ 96-well plates, and each plate served as one replicate. Each replicate PCR for sorted subsets received about 0.2 ug genomic DNA, equal to about 30,000 T cell genomes. The purified libraries were quantified using a Qubit 3.0 fluorometer, sized with a Bioanalyzer 2100, and then quantified again using the KAPA Library Quantification kit. A separate single-read 150-cycle Illumina NextSeq 550 flow cell was used to sequence each immunoSEQ 96-well plate. Per the original workflow: The immunoSEQ output contained only junctional sequences without quality scores, so filtering could not match that applied to full-length reads. Sequences were annotated with PyIR, a Python wrapper for IgBLAST v1.9, and V/J genes and CDR3 were assigned using IMGT germline references. Reads with weak V/J assignments (E-value above 1e-6), missing CDR3, stop codons, out-of-frame junctions, or ambiguous translated residues were removed. A V3J clonotype was defined by an identical inferred V gene, J gene, and CDR3 amino acid sequence. The percentage overlap between two repertoires was calculated by dividing the number of shared unique clonotypes by the size of the smaller repertoire. RTK rarefaction, the Chao1 estimator, and Recon v2.1 estimates of unobserved clonotypes were used to assess repertoire richness. Generation probabilities for all TCRbeta clonotypes obtained by the gDNA method from a handful of donors were computed using OLGA. TCRdb stores this immuneACCESS table with in-frame sequences only. Part of the clones is absent; in the studies checked, under half of the shortfall reflects unresolved V genes, and no reason is known for the rest. V and J calls and clone size are copied from that table; D and trimming were computed from the DNA. For this sample the table gives some 2,500,000 clones, of which 93% were detected only once. The ten largest clones represent approximately 0.36% of the sample.

The chain couples TRBV6-4 to TRBJ1-3; the D gene is unclear. This receptor was obtained from a man between 18 and 29 years old in good health. Some clones in this sample may be carry-over from other donors' samples. The source material was naive CD4+ T cells from PBMCs. What this sample's cell subset or site label stands for: CD45RA+ positively selected. At the DNA level, the sequence is TGTGCCAGCAGTGACTGGGGAACTGGAAACACCATATATTTT. Protein translation: CASSDWGTGNTIYF.